The clone carrying this T cell receptor beta chain was counted ten times or more. Its antigen remains unknown. Genomic DNA was employed as the template in profiling TCR beta VDJ and CDR3. TCRdb analysed the reads with MiXCR anew, one entry per CDR3 protein. This table holds over 150,000 distinct CDR3 sequences, just under 45% found once. The data belong to a study of CD8+CD57+ T cells in acquired aplastic anemia. CDR3 length: 15 residues. V was trimmed by 4 bases and J by 0 bases, leaving 10 bases between them. Per the germline V gene, CDR1 is LGHNA and CDR2 is YNFKEQ. Study-wide results and caveats: Patients and controls were found to share twenty-nine CD8+ CDR3 sequences.

The chain recombines TRBV4-2 with TRBJ1-5; D is perhaps TRBD1 (5 bases). Material for sequencing was sorted CD4+, CD8+, or CD8+CD57+ T cells (not recorded which) from PBMCs. This receptor was identified in a human donor in good health. The CDR3 spells CASSPQGDSNQPQHF. Written as DNA, the CDR3 is TGTGCCAGCAGCCCCCAGGGTGATAGCAATCAGCCCCAGCATTTT.